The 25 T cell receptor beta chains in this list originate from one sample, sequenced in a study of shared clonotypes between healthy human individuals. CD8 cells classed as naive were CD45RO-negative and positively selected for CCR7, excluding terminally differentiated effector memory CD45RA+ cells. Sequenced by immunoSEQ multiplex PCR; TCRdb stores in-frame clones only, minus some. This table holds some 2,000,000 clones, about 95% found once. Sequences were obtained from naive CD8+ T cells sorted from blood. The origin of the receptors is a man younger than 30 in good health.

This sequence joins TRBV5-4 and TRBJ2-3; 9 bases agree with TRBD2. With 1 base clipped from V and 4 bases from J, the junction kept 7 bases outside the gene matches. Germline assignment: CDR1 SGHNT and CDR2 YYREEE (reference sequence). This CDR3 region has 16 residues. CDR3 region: CASSLWVAGAPDTQYF. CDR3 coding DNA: TGTGCCAGCAGCTTGTGGGTAGCGGGAGCGCCAGATACGCAGTATTTT.

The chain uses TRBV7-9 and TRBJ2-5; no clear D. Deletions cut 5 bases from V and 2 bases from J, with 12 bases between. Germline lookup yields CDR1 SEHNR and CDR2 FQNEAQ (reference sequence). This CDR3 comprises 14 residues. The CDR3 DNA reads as TGTGCCAGCAGCACGGCCATGCGGCAAGAGACCCAGTACTTC. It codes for CASSTAMRQETQYF. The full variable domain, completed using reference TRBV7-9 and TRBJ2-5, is DTGVSQNPRHKITKRGQNVTFRCDPISEHNRLYWYRQTLGQGPEFLTYFQNEAQLEKSRLLSDRFSAERPKGSFSTLEIQRTEQGDSAMYLCASSTAMRQETQYFGPGTRLLVL.

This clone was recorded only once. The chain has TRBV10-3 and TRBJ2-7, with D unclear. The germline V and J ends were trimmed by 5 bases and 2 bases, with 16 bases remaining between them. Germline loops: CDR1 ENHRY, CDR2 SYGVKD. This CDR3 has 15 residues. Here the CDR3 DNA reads TGTGCCATCAGTCCCGACCTTGGGGTTCCCTACGAGCAGTACTTC. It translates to CAISPDLGVPYEQYF.

The DNA for the CDR3 is TGTGCCACCAGCGAGGCCCGGGGGAGCGGAGAGACCCAGTACTTC. It specifies CATSEARGSGETQYF. The chain combines TRBV15 with TRBJ2-5, with TRBD2 as a possible D gene (6 bases). Per germline, CDR1 LNHNV and CDR2 YYDKDF (reference sequence). Trimming stripped 5 bases from V and 4 bases from J, with 17 bases between. CDR3 length: 15 amino acids. Complete variable domain (other parts from reference TRBV15 and TRBJ2-5): DAMVIQNPRYQVTQFGKPVTLSCSQTLNHNVMYWYQQKSSQAPKLLFHYYDKDFNNEADTPDNFQSRRPNTSFCFLDIRSPGLGDTAMYLCATSEARGSGETQYFGPGTRLLVL.

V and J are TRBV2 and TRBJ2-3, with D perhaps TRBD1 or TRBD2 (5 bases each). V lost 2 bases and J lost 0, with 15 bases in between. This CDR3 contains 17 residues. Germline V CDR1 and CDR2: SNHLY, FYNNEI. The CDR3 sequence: CASSENREGPSTDTQYF. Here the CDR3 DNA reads TGTGCCAGCAGTGAAAATCGAGAGGGACCTAGCACAGATACGCAGTATTTT.

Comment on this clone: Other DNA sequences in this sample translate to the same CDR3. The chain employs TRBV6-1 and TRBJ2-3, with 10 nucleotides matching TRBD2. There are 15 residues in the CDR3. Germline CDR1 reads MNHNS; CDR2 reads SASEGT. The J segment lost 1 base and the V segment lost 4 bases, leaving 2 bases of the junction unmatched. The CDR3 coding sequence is TGTGCCAGCAGTGGGCTAGCGGGGGGCACAGATACGCAGTATTTT. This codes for CASSGLAGGTDTQYF.

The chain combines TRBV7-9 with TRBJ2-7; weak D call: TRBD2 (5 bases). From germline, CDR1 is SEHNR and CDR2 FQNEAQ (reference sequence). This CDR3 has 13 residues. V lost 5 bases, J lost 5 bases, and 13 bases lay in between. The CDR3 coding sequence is TGTGCCAGCAGCGTACTTGTTAGCGACGAGCAGTACTTC. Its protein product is CASSVLVSDEQYF.

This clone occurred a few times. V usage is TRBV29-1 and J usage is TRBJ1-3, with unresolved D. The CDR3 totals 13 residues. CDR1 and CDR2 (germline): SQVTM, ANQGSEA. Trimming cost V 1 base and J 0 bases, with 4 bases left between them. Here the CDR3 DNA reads TGCAGCGTTGAAGCACGCTCTGGAAACACCATATATTTT. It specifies CSVEARSGNTIYF.

For the CDR3, the DNA is TGTGCCAGCAGCTTAGTCGCCGGGGACAGCCTCCAGTACTTC. It encodes CASSLVAGDSLQYF. This sequence joins TRBV13 and TRBJ2-7; 7 bases map to TRBD1. This CDR3 spans 14 amino acids. CDR1 and CDR2 (germline): PRHDT, FYEKMQ (reference sequence). J gave up 10 bases and V 1 base, and 10 bases lay outside the gene matches.

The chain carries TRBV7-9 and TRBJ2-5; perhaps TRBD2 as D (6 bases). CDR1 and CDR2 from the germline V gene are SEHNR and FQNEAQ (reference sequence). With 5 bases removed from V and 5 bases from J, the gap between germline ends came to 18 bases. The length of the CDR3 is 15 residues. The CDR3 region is CASSTSPGERETQYF. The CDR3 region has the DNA TGTGCCAGCAGCACCTCTCCGGGGGAGCGGGAGACCCAGTACTTC.

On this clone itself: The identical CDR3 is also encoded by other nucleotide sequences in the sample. This CDR3 reads CASSAGGGTEAFF. CDR3 DNA: TGTGCCAGCAGCGCCGGAGGGGGAACTGAAGCTTTCTTT. The chain carries TRBV9 and TRBJ1-1; a weak D match, TRBD1 (6 bases). The germline V gene has CDR1 SGDLS and CDR2 YYNGEE. CDR3 length equals 13 residues. V lost 3 bases and J 5 bases, leaving 11 bases between the germline ends.

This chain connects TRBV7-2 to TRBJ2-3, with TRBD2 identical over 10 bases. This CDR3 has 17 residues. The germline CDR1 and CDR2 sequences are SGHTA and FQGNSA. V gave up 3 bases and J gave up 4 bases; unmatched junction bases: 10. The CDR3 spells CASSFGPSGSYADTQYF. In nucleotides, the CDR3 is TGTGCCAGCAGCTTCGGGCCTAGCGGGAGTTATGCAGATACGCAGTATTTT.

This CDR3 is CASSSLDSFYEQYF. The DNA of the CDR3 is TGTGCCAGCAGCTCCCTGGACAGTTTCTACGAGCAGTACTTC. V usage is TRBV11-2 and J usage is TRBJ2-7; a weak D match, TRBD1 (6 bases). Germline V gene lookup returns CDR1 SGHAT and CDR2 FQNNGV. This CDR3 spans 14 amino acids. The germline V and J ends were trimmed by 4 bases and 3 bases, with 13 bases remaining between them. Filled out from reference TRBV11-2 and TRBJ2-7, the complete variable domain reads EAGVAQSPRYKIIEKRQSVAFWCNPISGHATLYWYQQILGQGPKLLIQFQNNGVVDDSQLPKDRFSAERLKGVDSTLKIQPAKLEDSAVYLCASSSLDSFYEQYFGPGTRLTVT.

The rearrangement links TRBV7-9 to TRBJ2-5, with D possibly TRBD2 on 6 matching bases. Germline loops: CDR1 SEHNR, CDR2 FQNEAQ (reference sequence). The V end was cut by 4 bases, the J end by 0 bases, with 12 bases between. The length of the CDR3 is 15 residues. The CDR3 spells CASSSPWRDQETQYF. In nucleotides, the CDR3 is TGTGCCAGCAGCTCCCCTTGGAGGGACCAAGAGACCCAGTACTTC.

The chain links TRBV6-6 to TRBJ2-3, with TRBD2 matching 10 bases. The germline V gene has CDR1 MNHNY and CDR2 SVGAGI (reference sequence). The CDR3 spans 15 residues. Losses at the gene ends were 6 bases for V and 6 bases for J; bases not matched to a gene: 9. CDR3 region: CASRILAGAQDTQYF. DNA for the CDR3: TGTGCCAGCAGAATTCTAGCGGGGGCCCAGGATACGCAGTATTTT.

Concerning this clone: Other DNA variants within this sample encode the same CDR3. CDR3 amino acids: CASSPGGYEQYF. Written as DNA, the CDR3 is TGTGCCAGCAGTCCTGGGGGCTACGAGCAGTACTTC. The J gene is TRBJ2-7, the V gene TRBV6-5; D may match TRBD1 or TRBD2 (5 bases each). This CDR3 is 12 amino acids long. Germline CDR1 is MNHEY and CDR2 is SVGAGI. Between the trimmed V and J ends, which lost 5 bases and 3 bases, there was a span of 8 bases.

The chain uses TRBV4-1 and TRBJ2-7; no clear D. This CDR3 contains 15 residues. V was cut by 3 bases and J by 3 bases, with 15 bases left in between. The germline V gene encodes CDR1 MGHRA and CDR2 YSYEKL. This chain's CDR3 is CASSHPQLGVYEQYF. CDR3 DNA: TGCGCCAGCAGCCACCCCCAACTGGGCGTCTACGAGCAGTACTTC.

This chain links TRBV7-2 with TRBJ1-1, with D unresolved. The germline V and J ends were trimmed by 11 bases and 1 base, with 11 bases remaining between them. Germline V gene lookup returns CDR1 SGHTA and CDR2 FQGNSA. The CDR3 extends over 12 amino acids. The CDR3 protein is CAHRGENTEAFF. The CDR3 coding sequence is TGTGCCCACCGAGGCGAGAACACTGAAGCTTTCTTT.

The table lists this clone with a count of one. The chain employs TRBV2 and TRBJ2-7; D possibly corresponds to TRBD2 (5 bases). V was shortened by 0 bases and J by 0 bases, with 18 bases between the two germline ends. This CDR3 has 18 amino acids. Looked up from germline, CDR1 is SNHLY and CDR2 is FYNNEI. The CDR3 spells CASSEAGFGISDSYEQYF. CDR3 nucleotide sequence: TGTGCCAGCAGTGAAGCGGGGTTCGGGATAAGCGACTCCTACGAGCAGTACTTC. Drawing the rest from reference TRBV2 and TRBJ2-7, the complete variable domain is EPEVTQTPSHQVTQMGQEVILRCVPISNHLYFYWYRQILGQKVEFLVSFYNNEISEKSEIFDDQFSVERPDGSNFTLKIRSTKLEDSAMYFCASSEAGFGISDSYEQYFGPGTRLTVT.

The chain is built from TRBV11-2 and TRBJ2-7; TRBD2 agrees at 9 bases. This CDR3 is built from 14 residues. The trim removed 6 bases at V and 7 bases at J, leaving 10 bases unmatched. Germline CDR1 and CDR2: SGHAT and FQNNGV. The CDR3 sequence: CASSLRGGAAEQYF. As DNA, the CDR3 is TGTGCCAGCAGTTTACGCGGGGGGGCGGCAGAGCAGTACTTC. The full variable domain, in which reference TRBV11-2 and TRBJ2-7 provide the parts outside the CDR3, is EAGVAQSPRYKIIEKRQSVAFWCNPISGHATLYWYQQILGQGPKLLIQFQNNGVVDDSQLPKDRFSAERLKGVDSTLKIQPAKLEDSAVYLCASSLRGGAAEQYFGPGTRLTVT.

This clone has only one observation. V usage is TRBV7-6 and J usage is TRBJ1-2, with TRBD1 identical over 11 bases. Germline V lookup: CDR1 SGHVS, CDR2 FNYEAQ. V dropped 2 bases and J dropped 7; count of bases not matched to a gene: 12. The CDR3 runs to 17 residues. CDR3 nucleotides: TGTGCCAGCAGCTTATGGACAGGGGGCCTTTTGGAAGGTGGCTACACCTTC. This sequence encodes CASSLWTGGLLEGGYTF. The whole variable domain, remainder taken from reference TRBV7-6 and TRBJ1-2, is GAGVSQSPRYKVTKRGQDVALRCDPISGHVSLYWYRQALGQGPEFLTYFNYEAQQDKSGLPNDRFSAERPEGSISTLTIQRTEQRDSAMYRCASSLWTGGLLEGGYTFGSGTRLTVV.

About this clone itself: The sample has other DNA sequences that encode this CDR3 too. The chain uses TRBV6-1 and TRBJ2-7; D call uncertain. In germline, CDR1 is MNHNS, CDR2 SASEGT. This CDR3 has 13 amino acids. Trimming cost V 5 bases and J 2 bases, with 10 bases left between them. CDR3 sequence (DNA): TGTGCCAGCAGTCCCCGAGGTCCCTACGAGCAGTACTTC. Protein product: CASSPRGPYEQYF.

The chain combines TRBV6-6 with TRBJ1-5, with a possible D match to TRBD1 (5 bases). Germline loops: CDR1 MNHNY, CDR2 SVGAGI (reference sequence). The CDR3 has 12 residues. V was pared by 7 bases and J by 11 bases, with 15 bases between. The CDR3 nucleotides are TGTGCCAGCATGGGGGGGACGTTGGCCCAGCATTTT. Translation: CASMGGTLAQHF.

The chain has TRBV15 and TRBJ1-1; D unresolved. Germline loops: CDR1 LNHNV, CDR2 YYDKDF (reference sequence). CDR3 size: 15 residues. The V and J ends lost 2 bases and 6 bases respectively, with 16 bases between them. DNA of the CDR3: TGTGCCACCAGCAGAAGTGATGGCCTGGGCGCTGAAGCTTTCTTT. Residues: CATSRSDGLGAEAFF.

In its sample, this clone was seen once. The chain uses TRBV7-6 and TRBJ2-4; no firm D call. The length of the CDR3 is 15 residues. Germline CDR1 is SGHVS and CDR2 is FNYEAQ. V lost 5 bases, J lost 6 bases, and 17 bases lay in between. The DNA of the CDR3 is TGTGCCAGCAGCCCCGGGCTGACTTCGGGAAACATTCAGTACTTC. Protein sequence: CASSPGLTSGNIQYF.